This T cell receptor (beta chain) was sequenced in a study of blood T cell repertoires in COVID-19. Here immunoSEQ multiplex PCR was the method, and the copy in TCRdb shows in-frame clones only, minus some. Of 180,000 or so clones listed, approximately 80% are singletons. Germline lookup yields CDR1 LGHDT and CDR2 YNNKEL (reference sequence). This CDR3 spans 14 amino acids. The V end lost 3 bases, the J end lost 7 bases, and 10 bases lay between the germline ends. Individuals drawn from around 24 US areas were roughly 18 to 89 years old. Sequenced: PBMCs or T cells enriched from blood (not recorded which). This TCR was recovered from a woman in her sixties who had recovered from COVID-19. The chain couples TRBV3-1 (or the pseudogene TRBV3-2) to TRBJ1-6; D unclear. CDR3 amino acids: CASSQGRMNSPLHF. CDR3 in DNA: TGTGCCAGCAGCCAGGGCAGGATGAATTCACCCCTCCACTTT.